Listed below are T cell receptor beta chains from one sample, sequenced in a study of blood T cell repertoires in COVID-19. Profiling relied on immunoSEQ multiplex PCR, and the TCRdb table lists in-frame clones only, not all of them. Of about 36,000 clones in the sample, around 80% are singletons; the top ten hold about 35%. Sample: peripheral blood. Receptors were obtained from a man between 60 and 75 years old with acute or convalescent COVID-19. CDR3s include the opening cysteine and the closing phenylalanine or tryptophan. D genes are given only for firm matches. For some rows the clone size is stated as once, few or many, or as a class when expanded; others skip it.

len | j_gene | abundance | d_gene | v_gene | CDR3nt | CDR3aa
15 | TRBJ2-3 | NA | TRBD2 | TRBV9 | TGTGCCAGCAGCGCCATAGCGGGAGGTTCAGATACGCAGTATTTT | CASSAIAGGSDTQYF
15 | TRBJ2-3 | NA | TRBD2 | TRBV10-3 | TGTGCCATCAAAGCGGGTAGCGGGAAGACAGATACGCAGTATTTT | CAIKAGSGKTDTQYF
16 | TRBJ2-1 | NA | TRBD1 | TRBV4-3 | TGCGCCAGCAGCCAAGAGGGCAGGGGGCAGGACAATGAGCAGTTCTTC | CASSQEGRGQDNEQFF
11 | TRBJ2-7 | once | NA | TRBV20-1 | TGCAGTGCAGCAGACTCCCACGAGCAGTACTTC | CSAADSHEQYF
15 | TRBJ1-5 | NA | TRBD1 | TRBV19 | TGTGCCAGTAGTTTTATTGGGACAGGGGATCAGCCCCAGCATTTT | CASSFIGTGDQPQHF
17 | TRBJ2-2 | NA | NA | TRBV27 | TGTGCCAGCAGTTCCCAGGGTTACAGAGTGAACACCGGGGAGCTGTTTTTT | CASSSQGYRVNTGELFF
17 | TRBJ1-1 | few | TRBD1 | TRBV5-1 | TGCGCCAGCAGCTTGGAAGGGACAGGGGGAACTAACACTGAAGCTTTCTTT | CASSLEGTGGTNTEAFF
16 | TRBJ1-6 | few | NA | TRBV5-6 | TGTGCCAGCAGCTTGGTTCAGGGGCGACCGGATTCACCCCTCCACTTT | CASSLVQGRPDSPLHF
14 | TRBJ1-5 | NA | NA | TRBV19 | TGTGCCAGTACCGTTCTTCAGGGGAATCAGCCCCAGCATTTT | CASTVLQGNQPQHF
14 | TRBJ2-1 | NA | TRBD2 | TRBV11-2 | TGTGCCAGCAGCTCTAGCGGGGGCTACAATGAGCAGTTCTTC | CASSSSGGYNEQFF
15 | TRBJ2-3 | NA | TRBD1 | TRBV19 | TGTGCCAGTAGCCAGACAGGGGGCTTTGGGGATACGCAGTATTTT | CASSQTGGFGDTQYF
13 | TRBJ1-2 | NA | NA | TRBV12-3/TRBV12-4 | TGTGCCAGCAGTTTAAGCGAATCTTATGGCTACACCTTC | CASSLSESYGYTF
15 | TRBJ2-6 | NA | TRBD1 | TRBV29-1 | TGCAGCGTTTCCGACAGGGCTACTGGGGCCAACGTCCTGACTTTC | CSVSDRATGANVLTF
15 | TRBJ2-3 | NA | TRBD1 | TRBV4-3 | TGCGCCAGCAGCCAAGCAAACAGGGGACCAGATACGCAGTATTTT | CASSQANRGPDTQYF
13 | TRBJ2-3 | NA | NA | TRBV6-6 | TGTGCCAGCAGTTCCGCGGGGAGGGATACGCAGTATTTT | CASSSAGRDTQYF
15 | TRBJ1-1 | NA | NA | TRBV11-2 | TGTGCCAGCAGCTTTGGAGCCAGGGGAGACACTGAAGCTTTCTTT | CASSFGARGDTEAFF
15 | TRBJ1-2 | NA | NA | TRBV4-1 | TGCGCCAGCAGCCGAGCCTTAGGACAGCCTGAGGGCTACACCTTC | CASSRALGQPEGYTF
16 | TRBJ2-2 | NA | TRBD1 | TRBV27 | TGTGCCAGCAGGCCCGGACAGGCAATTAACACCGGGGAGCTGTTTTTT | CASRPGQAINTGELFF
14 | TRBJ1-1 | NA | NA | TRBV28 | TGTGCCAGCAGTTTACCACAGGGTGTCACTGAAGCTTTCTTT | CASSLPQGVTEAFF
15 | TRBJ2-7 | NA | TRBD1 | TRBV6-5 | TGTGCCAGCAAACCACAGGGGTCCCCCTCCTACGAGCAGTACTTC | CASKPQGSPSYEQYF
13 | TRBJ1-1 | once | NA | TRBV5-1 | TGCGCCAGCAGCGGACAGCCGAACACTGAAGCTTTCTTT | CASSGQPNTEAFF
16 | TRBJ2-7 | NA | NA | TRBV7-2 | TGTGCCAGCAGTCCCCCAGGTGGGCAGTTCTCCTACGAGCAGTACTTC | CASSPPGGQFSYEQYF
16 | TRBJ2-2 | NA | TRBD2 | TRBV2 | TGTGCCAGCAGCGGACTAGCCGTTACGAACACCGGGGAGCTGTTTTTT | CASSGLAVTNTGELFF
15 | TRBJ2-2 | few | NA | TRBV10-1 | TGCGCCAGCAGTCCTGCGGGCGGGAACACCGGGGAGCTGTTTTTT | CASSPAGGNTGELFF
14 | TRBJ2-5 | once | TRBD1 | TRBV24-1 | TGTGCCACCTCCGGGACAGGCGCTCAAGAGACCCAGTACTTC | CATSGTGAQETQYF
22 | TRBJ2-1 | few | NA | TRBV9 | TGTGCCAGCAGCGTAGGACAGGTAGATCTTCGCGTTTATCGAAGCTCCTACAATGAGCAGTTCTTC | CASSVGQVDLRVYRSSYNEQFF
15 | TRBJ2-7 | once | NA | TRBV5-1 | TGCGCCAGCAGCTTGGATCGGAGTAGTTCCTACGAGCAGTACTTC | CASSLDRSSSYEQYF
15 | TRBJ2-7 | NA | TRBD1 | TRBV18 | TGTGCCAGCTCACCAATAGACAGGGGGGGGAGCGAGCAGTACTTC | CASSPIDRGGSEQYF
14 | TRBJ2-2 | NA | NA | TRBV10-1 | TGCGCCAGCGGGAGGACTATTTCCACCGGGGAGCTGTTTTTT | CASGRTISTGELFF
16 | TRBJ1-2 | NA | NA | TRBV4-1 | TGCGCCAGCAGCCCCGGAGGGACTGGGGATCGCTATGGCTACACCTTC | CASSPGGTGDRYGYTF
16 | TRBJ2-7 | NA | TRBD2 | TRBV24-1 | TGTGCCACCAGTGGCTCCGGGACTAGCGGCTGGCACGAGCAGTACTTC | CATSGSGTSGWHEQYF
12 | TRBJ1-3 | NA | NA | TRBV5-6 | TGTGCCAGCAGCTTACAAGAAAACACCATATATTTT | CASSLQENTIYF
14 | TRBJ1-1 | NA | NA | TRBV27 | TGTGCCAGCAGTTTTTCCCGTCGGGGCACTGAAGCTTTCTTT | CASSFSRRGTEAFF
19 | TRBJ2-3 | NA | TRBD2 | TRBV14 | TGTGCCAGCAGCCTCGGGCTAGCGGGAATTGGACAGTTGACAGATACGCAGTATTTT | CASSLGLAGIGQLTDTQYF
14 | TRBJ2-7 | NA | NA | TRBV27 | TGTGCCAGCAGCCTGACATTTATCTCCTACGAGCAGTACTTC | CASSLTFISYEQYF
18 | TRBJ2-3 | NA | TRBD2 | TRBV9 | TGTGCCAGCAGCACCCCCCTCCTGGCGGGAGGGCGGGGAGATACGCAGTATTTT | CASSTPLLAGGRGDTQYF
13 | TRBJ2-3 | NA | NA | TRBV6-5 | TGTGCCAGCAATATGGAGGGTACGGATACGCAGTATTTT | CASNMEGTDTQYF
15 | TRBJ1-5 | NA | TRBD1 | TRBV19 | TGTGCCAGTAGTACACCGGGACAGGGAAGCCAGCCCCAGCATTTT | CASSTPGQGSQPQHF
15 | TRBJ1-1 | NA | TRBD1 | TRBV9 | TGTGCCAGCAGCCCCCGACAGGGAGCTAACACTGAAGCTTTCTTT | CASSPRQGANTEAFF
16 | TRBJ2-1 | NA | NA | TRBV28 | TGTGCCAGCACTACCCGGACTACCCACTCCTACAATGAGCAGTTCTTC | CASTTRTTHSYNEQFF
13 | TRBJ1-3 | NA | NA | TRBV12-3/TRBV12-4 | TGTGCCAGCAGTCGGGACTCTGGAAACACCATATATTTT | CASSRDSGNTIYF
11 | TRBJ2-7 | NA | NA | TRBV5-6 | TGTGCCAGCAGCCGCCCGGGGGAGCAGTACTTC | CASSRPGEQYF
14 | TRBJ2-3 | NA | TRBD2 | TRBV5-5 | TGTGCCAGCAGCCTCAGCGGGGGTTCCAATACGCAGTATTTT | CASSLSGGSNTQYF
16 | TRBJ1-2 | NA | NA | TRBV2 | TGTGCCAGCAGCGGACAGCCAGCCTATGGGCCTTATGGCTACACCTTC | CASSGQPAYGPYGYTF
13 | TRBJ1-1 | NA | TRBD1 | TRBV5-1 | TGCGCCAGCAGCCTGACAGGGGAGTCTGAAGCTTTCTTT | CASSLTGESEAFF